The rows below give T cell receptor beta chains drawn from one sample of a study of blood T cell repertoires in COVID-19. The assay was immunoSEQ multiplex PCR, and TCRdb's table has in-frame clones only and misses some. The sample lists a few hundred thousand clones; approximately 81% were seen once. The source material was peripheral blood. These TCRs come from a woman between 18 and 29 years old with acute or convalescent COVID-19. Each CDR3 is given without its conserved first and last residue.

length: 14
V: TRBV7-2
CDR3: ASSLTPGNYYNEQF

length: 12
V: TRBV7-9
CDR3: ASSPSSRLWGYT

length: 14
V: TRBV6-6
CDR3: ASSYPGTPVADTQY

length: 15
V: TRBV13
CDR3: ASSSPVTGRNYNEQF

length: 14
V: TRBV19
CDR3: ASSLGQGRGAKPQH

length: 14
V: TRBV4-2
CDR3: ASSPRVVAGFNEQF

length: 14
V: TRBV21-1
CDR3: ASSKSRRQGPYEQY

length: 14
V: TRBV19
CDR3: ASSHRERRATYEQY

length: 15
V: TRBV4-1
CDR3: ASSQDGSGPRGEKLF

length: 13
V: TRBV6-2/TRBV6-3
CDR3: ASSHLGQGRDEQY

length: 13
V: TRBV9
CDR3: ASSTRGQAGNTIY

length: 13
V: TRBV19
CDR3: ASSPSGTGTYGYT

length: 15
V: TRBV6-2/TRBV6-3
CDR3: ASSYFGSAGTGHEQY

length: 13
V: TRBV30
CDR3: AWSRKPDRSGELF

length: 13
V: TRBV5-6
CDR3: ASSGAGRRNSPLH

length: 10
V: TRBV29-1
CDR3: SVEAGGNEQY

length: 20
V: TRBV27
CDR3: ASSLKRGGRGSFGSGANVLT

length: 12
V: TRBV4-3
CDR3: ASSSDYLTDTQY

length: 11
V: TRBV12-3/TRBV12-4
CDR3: ASSPTGARAQH

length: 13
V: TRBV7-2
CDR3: ASSLAGGHTDTQY

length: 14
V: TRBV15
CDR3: ATSRGTGVGQETQY

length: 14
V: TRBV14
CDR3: ASSQGGLAGLYEQY

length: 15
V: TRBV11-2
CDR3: ASSFSIPGLVDIEQF

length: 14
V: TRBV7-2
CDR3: ASSLWAAGPPYEQY

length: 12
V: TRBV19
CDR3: ASTPGDASQPQH

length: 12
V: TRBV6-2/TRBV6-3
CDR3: ASSQGQGIQPQH

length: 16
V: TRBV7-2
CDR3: ASSFAGASGSGSYEQY

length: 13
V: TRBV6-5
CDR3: ASSKPQGAIYGYT

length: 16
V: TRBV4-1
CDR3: ASSPGTGGDTKTGELF

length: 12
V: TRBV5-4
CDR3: ASSLGQANTEAF

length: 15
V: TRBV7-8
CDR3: ASSPFGGTGIYNEQF

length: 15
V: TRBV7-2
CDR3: ASSLAPLGASQETQY

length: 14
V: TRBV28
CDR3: ASRLAGWGAYNEQF

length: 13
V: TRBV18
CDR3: ASSPSGTGNNEQF

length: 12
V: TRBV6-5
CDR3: ASSLGTGGAGQY

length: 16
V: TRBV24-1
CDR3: ATSDGTSGSGSTDTQY

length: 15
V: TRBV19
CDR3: ASSIAGLGLALDEQF

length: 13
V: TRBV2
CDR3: ASVGGGSNTGELF

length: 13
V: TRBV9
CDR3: ASSVGVAGEETQY

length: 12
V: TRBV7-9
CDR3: ASSPGLSSDEQY

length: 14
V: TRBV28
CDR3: ASSLGRAQGRNEQF

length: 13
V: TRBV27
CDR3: ASSAQGSAGNTIY

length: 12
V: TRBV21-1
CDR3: ASSVRETSYEQY

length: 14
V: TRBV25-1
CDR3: ASSEHRDPNNSPLH

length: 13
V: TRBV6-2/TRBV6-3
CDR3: ASSYVGGPVETQY

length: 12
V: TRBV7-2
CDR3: ASKPGNNNSPLH

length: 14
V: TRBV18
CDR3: ASSTEGQDITYEQY

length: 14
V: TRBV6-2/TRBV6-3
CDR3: ASSYSRELLRYEQY

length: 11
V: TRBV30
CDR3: AWTSGQADTQY

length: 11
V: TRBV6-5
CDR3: ASRGGLNTEAF

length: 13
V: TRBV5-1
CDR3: ASSWTSGINNEQF

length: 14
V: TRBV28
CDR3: ASSLNWGRREETQY

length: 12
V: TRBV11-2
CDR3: ASSLNQRQETQY

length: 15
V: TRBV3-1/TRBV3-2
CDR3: ASSQDRWWGEESEQY

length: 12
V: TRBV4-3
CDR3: ASSYLTSADTQY

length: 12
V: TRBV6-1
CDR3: ASSEALGTGRAF